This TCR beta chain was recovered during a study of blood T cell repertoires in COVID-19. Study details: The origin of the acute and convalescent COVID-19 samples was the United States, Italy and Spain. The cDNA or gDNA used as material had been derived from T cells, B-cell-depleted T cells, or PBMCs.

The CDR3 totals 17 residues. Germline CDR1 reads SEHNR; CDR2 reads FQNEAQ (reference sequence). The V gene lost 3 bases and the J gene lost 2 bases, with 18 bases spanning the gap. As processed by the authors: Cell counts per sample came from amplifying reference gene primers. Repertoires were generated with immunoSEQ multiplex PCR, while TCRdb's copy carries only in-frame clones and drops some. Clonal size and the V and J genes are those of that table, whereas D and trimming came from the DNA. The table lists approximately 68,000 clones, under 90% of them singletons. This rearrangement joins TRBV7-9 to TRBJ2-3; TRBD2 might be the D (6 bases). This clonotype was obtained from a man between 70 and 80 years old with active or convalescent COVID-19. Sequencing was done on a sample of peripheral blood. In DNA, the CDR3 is TGTGCCAGCAGCTTGGGGGGTAGACCGCTATACACAGATACGCAGTATTTT. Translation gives CASSLGGRPLYTDTQYF. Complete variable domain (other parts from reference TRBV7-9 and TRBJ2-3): DTGVSQNPRHKITKRGQNVTFRCDPISEHNRLYWYRQTLGQGPEFLTYFQNEAQLEKSRLLSDRFSAERPKGSFSTLEIQRTEQGDSAMYLCASSLGGRPLYTDTQYFGPGTRLTVL.